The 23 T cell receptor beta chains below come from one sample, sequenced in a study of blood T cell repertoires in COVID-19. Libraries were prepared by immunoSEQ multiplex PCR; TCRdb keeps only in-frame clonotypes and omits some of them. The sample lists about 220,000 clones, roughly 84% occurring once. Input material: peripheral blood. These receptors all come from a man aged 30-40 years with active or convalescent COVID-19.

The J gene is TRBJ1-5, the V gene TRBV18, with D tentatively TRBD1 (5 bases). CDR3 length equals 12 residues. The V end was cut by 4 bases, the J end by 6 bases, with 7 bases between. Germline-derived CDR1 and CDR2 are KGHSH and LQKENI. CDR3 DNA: TGTGCCAGCTCACAAGGGGTTCAGCCCCAGCATTTT. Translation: CASSQGVQPQHF.

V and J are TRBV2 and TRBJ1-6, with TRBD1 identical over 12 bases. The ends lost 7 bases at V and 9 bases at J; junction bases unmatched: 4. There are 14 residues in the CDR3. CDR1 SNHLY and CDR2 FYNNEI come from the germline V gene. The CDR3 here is CASTPGQGASPLHF. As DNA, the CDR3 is TGTGCCAGCACTCCGGGACAGGGGGCTTCACCCCTCCACTTT.

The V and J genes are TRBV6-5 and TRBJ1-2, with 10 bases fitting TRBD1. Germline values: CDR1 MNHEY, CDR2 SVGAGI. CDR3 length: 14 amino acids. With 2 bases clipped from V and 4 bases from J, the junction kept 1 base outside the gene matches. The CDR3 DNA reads TGTGCCAGCAGTTACCGGGACAGGGGCTATGGCTACACCTTC. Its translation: CASSYRDRGYGYTF.

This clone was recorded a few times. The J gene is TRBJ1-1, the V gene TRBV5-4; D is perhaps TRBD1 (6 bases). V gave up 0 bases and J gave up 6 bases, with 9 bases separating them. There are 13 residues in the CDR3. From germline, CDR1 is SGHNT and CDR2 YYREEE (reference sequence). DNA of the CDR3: TGTGCCAGCAGCTTGGCGGCAGGGGCTGAAGCTTTCTTT. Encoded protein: CASSLAAGAEAFF.

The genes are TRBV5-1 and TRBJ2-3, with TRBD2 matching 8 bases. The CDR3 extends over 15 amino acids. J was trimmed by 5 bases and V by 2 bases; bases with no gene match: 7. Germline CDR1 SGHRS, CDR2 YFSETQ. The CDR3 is CASSFIGGAIDTQYF. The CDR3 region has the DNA TGCGCCAGCAGCTTCATCGGGGGGGCCATAGATACGCAGTATTTT.

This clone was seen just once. CDR3: CASSSTGRSYEQYF. CDR3 sequence (DNA): TGTGCCAGCAGCTCGACAGGGAGGTCCTACGAGCAGTACTTC. The genes are TRBV7-9 and TRBJ2-7, with D tentatively TRBD1 (7 bases). V dropped 4 bases and J dropped 1 base, with 11 bases sitting between them. Germline V CDR1 and CDR2: SEHNR, FQNEAQ (reference sequence). This CDR3 region has 14 residues. Together with reference TRBV7-9 and TRBJ2-7, the CDR3 gives the full variable domain: DTGVSQNPRHKITKRGQNVTFRCDPISEHNRLYWYRQTLGQGPEFLTYFQNEAQLEKSRLLSDRFSAERPKGSFSTLEIQRTEQGDSAMYLCASSSTGRSYEQYFGPGTRLTVT.

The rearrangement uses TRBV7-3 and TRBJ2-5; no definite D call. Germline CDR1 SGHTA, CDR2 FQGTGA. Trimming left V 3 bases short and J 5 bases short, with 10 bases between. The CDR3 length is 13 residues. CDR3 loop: CASSFGFMETQYF. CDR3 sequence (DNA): TGTGCCAGCAGCTTTGGCTTTATGGAGACCCAGTACTTC.

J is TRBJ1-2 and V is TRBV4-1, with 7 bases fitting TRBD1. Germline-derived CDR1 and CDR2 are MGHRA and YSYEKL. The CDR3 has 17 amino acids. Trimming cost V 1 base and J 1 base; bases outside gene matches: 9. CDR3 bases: TGCGCCAGCAGCCAAGCGGACTCGACAGGGAATAACTATGGCTACACCTTC. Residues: CASSQADSTGNNYGYTF.

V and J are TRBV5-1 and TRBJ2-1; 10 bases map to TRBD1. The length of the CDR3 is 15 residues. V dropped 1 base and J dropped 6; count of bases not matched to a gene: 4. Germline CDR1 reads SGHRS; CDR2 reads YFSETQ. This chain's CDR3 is CASSLWGQGTNEQFF. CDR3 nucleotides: TGCGCCAGCAGCTTGTGGGGACAGGGGACCAATGAGCAGTTCTTC.

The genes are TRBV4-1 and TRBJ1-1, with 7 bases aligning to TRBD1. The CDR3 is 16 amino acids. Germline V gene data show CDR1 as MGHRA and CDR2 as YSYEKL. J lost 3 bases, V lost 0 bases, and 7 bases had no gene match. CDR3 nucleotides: TGCGCCAGCAGCCAAGATTTTAAGGGGGCGGACACTGAAGCTTTCTTT. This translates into CASSQDFKGADTEAFF.

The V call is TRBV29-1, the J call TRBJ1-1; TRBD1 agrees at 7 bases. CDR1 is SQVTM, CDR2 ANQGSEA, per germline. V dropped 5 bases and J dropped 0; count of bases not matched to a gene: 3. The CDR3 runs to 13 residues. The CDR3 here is CSVQGVMNTEAFF. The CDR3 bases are TGCAGCGTTCAGGGGGTAATGAACACTGAAGCTTTCTTT.

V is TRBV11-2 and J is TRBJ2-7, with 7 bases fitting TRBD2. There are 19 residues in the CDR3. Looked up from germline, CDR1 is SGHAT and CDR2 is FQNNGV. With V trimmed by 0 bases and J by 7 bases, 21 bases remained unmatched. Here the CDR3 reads CASSLEAVPSSGVGWEQYF. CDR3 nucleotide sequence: TGTGCCAGCAGCTTAGAGGCGGTGCCATCCAGCGGGGTAGGGTGGGAGCAGTACTTC.

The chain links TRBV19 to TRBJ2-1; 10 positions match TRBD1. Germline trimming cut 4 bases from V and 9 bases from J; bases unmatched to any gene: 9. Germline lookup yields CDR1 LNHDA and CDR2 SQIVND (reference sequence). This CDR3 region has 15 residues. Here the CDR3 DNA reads TGTGCCAGTAGTAGGGAGGGACAGGGGAAGGGTGAGCAGTTCTTC. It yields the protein CASSREGQGKGEQFF. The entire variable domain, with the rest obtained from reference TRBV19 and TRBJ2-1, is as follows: DGGITQSPKYLFRKEGQNVTLSCEQNLNHDAMYWYRQDPGQGLRLIYYSQIVNDFQKGDIAEGYSVSREKKESFPLTVTSAQKNPTAFYLCASSREGQGKGEQFFGPGTRLTVL.

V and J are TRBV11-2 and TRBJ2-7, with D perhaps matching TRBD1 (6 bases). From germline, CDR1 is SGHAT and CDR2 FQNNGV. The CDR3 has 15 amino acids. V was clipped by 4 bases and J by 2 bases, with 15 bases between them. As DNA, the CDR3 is TGTGCCAGCAGCTCCCGGGACACTCGCCCCTACGAGCAGTACTTC. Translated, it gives CASSSRDTRPYEQYF.

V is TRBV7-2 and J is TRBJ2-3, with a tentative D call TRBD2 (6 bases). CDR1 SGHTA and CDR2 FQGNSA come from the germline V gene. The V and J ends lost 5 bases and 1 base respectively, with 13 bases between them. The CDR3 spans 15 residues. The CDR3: CASSLTSLGTDTQYF. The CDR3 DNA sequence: TGTGCCAGCAGCCTTACTAGCCTTGGCACAGATACGCAGTATTTT.

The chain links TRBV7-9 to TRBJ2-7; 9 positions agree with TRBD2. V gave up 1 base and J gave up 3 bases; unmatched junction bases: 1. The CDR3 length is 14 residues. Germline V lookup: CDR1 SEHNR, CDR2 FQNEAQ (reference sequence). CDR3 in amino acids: CASSLGTSVYEQYF. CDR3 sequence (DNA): TGTGCCAGCAGCTTAGGGACTAGCGTCTACGAGCAGTACTTC. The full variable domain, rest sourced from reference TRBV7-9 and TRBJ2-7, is DTGVSQNPRHKITKRGQNVTFRCDPISEHNRLYWYRQTLGQGPEFLTYFQNEAQLEKSRLLSDRFSAERPKGSFSTLEIQRTEQGDSAMYLCASSLGTSVYEQYFGPGTRLTVT.

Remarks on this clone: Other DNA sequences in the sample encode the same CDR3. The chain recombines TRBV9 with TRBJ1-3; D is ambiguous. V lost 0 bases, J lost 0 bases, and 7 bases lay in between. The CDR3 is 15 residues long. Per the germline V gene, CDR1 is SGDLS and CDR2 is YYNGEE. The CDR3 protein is CASSVGRGSGNTIYF. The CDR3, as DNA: TGTGCCAGCAGCGTAGGACGGGGCTCTGGAAACACCATATATTTT.

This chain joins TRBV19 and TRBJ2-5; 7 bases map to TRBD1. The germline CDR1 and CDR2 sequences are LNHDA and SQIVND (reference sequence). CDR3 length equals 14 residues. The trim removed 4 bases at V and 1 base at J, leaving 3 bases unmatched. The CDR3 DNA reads TGTGCCAGTAGTACCTGGGACAGCCAAGAGACCCAGTACTTC. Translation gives CASSTWDSQETQYF.

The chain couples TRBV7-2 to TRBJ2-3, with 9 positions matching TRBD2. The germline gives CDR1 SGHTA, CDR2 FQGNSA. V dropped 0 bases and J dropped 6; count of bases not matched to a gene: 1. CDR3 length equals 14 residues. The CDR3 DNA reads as TGTGCCAGCAGCTTAGCTAGCGGGAGCGATACGCAGTATTTT. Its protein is CASSLASGSDTQYF.

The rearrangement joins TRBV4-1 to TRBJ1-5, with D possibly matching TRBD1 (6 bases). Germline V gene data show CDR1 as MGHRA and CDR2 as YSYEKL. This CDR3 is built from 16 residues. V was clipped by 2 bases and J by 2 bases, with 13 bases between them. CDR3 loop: CASSQTRGRRNQPQHF. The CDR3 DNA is TGCGCCAGCAGCCAAACCAGGGGTCGTCGCAATCAGCCCCAGCATTTT.

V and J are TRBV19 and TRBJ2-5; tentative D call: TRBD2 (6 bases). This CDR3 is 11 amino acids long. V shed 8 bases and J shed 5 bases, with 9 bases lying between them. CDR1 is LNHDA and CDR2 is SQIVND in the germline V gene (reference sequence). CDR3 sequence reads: CASSAGETQYF. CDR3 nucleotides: TGTGCCAGTTCTGCGGGGGAGACCCAGTACTTC.

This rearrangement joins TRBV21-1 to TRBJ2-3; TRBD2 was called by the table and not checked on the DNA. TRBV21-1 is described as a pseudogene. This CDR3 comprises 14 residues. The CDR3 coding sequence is TGTGCCAGCAGCAAAGGAGCCTGCACAGATACGCAGTATTTT. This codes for CASSKGACTDTQYF.

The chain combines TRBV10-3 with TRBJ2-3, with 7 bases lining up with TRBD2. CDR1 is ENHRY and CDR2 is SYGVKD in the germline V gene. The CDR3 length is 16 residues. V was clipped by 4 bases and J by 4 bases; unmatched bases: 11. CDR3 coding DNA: TGTGCCATCAGTGGTGCTGCGGGAGTCGCGTCAGATACGCAGTATTTT. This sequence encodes CAISGAAGVASDTQYF.